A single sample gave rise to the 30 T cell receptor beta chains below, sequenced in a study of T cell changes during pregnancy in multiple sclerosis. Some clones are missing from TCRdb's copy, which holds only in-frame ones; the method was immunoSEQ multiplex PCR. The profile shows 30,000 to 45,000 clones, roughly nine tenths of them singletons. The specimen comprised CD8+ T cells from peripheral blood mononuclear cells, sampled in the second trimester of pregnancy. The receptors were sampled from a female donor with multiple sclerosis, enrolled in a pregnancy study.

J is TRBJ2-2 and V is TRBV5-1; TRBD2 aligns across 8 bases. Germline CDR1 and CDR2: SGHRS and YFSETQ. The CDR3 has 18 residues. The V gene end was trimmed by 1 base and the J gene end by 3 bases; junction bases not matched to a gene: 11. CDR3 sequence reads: CASSLSEREGLYTGELFF. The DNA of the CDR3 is TGCGCCAGCAGCTTGTCTGAACGGGAGGGCCTTTACACCGGGGAGCTGTTTTTT.

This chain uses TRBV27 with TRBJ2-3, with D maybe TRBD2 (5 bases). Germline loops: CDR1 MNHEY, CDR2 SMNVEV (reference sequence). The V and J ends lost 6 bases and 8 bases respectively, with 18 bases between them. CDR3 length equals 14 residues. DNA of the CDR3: TGTGCCAGCAGCAGCCCGGGGTCCTTAGGTACGCAGTATTTT. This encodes CASSSPGSLGTQYF.

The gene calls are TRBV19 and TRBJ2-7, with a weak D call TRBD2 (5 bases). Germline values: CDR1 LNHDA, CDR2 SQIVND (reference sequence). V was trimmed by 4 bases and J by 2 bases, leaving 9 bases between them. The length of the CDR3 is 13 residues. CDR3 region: CASSSGPPYEQYF. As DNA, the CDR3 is TGTGCCAGTAGTAGCGGGCCTCCCTACGAGCAGTACTTC. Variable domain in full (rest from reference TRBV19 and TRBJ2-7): DGGITQSPKYLFRKEGQNVTLSCEQNLNHDAMYWYRQDPGQGLRLIYYSQIVNDFQKGDIAEGYSVSREKKESFPLTVTSAQKNPTAFYLCASSSGPPYEQYFGPGTRLTVT.

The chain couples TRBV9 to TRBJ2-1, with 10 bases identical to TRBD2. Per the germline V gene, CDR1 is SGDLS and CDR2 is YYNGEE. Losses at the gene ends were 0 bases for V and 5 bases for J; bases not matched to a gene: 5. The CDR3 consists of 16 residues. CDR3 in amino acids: CASSVAGLAVHNEQFF. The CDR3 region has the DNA TGTGCCAGCAGCGTAGCAGGACTAGCGGTTCACAATGAGCAGTTCTTC.

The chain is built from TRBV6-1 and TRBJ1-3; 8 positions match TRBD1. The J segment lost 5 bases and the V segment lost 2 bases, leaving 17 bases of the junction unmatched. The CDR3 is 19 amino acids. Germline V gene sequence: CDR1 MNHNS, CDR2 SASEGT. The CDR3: CASSERDRGSHLKRNTIYF. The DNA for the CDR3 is TGTGCCAGCAGTGAACGTGACAGGGGTTCTCATCTGAAGCGAAACACCATATATTTT.

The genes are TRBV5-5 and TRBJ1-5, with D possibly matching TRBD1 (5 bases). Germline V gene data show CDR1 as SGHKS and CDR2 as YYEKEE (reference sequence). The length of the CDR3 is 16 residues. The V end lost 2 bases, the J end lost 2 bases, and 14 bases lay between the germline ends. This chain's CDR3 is CASSFFAGYGNQPQHF. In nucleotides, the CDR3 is TGTGCCAGCAGCTTTTTTGCAGGGTACGGCAATCAGCCCCAGCATTTT.

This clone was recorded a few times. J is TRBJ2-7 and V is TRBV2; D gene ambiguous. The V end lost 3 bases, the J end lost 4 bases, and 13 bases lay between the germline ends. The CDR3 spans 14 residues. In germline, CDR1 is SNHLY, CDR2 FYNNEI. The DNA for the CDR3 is TGTGCCAGCAGTGACAGTGGAGTCCTGTACGAGCAGTACTTC. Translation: CASSDSGVLYEQYF.

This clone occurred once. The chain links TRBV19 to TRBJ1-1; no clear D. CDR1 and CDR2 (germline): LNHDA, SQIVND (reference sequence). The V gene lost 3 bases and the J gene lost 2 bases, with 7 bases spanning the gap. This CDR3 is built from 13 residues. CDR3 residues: CASSISENTEAFF. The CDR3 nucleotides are TGTGCCAGTAGTATTTCAGAAAACACTGAAGCTTTCTTT.

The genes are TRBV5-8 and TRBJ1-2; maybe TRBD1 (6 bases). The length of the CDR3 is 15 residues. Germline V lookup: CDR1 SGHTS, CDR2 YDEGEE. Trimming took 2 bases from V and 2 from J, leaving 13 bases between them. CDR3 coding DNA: TGTGCCAGCAGCTTTGCCTCGGGGGGCAACTATGGCTACACCTTC. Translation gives CASSFASGGNYGYTF.

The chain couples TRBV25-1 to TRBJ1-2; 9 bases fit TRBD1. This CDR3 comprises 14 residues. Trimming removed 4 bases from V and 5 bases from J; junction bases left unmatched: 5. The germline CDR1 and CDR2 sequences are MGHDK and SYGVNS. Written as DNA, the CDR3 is TGTGCCAGCAGTGCCCGGACAGGGGCTTATGGCTACACCTTC. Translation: CASSARTGAYGYTF.

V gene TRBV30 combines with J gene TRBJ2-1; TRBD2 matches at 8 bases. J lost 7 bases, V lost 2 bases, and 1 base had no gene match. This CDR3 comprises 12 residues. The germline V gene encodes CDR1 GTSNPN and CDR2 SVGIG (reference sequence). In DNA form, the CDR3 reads TGTGCCTGGAGTTCTAGCGGGAATGAGCAGTTCTTC. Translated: CAWSSSGNEQFF. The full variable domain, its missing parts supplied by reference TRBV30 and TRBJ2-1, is SQTIHQWPATLVQPVGSPLSLECTVEGTSNPNLYWYRQAAGRGLQLLFYSVGIGQISSEVPQNLSASRPQDRQFILSSKKLLLSDSGFYLCAWSSSGNEQFFGPGTRLTVL.

The chain's CDR3 is CASSLTGGGYEQYF. CDR3 DNA: TGTGCCAGCAGCCTTACAGGGGGAGGGTACGAGCAGTACTTC. The chain uses TRBV2 and TRBJ2-7; a possible D gene is TRBD1 (8 bases). The ends were cut back, 6 bases at V and 4 bases at J, with 16 bases in the middle. This CDR3 comprises 14 residues. The germline V gene has CDR1 SNHLY and CDR2 FYNNEI.

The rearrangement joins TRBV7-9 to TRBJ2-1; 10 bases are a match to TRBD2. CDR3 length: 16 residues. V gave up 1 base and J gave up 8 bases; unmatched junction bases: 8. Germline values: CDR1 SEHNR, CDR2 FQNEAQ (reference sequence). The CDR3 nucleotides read TGTGCCAGCAGCTTAGAGGCTAGCGGGAGAGGATATGAGCAGTTCTTC. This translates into CASSLEASGRGYEQFF. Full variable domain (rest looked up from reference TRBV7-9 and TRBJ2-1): DTGVSQNPRHKITKRGQNVTFRCDPISEHNRLYWYRQTLGQGPEFLTYFQNEAQLEKSRLLSDRFSAERPKGSFSTLEIQRTEQGDSAMYLCASSLEASGRGYEQFFGPGTRLTVL.

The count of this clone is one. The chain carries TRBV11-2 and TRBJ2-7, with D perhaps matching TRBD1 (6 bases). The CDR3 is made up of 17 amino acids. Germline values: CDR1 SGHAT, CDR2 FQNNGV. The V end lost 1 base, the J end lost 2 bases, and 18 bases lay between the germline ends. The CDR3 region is CASSLARFDRTTYEQYF. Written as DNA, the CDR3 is TGTGCCAGCAGCTTAGCCCGATTTGACAGGACCACCTACGAGCAGTACTTC.

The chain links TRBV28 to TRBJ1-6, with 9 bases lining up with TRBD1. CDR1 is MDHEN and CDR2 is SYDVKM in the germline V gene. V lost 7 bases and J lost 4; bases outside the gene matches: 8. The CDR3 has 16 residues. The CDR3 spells CASTRTGTGYNSPLHF. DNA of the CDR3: TGTGCCAGCACCAGGACCGGGACAGGGTATAATTCACCCCTCCACTTT.

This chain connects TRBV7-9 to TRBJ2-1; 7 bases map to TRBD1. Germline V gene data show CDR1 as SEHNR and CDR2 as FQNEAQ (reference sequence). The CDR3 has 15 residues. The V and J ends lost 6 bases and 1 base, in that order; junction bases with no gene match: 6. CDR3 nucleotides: TGTGCCAGCAGATACTCAGGGGGTTCCTACAATGAGCAGTTCTTC. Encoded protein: CASRYSGGSYNEQFF.

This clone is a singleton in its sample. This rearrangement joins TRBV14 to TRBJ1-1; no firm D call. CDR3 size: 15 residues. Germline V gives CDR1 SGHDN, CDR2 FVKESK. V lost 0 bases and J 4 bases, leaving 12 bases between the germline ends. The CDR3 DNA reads TGTGCCAGCAGCCAAGAAAACAGTGAGTTCACTGAAGCTTTCTTT. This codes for CASSQENSEFTEAFF.

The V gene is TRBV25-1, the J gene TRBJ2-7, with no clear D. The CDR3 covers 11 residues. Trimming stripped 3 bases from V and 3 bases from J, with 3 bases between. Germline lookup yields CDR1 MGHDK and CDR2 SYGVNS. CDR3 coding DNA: TGTGCCAGCAGTGACCACTACGAGCAGTACTTC. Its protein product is CASSDHYEQYF.

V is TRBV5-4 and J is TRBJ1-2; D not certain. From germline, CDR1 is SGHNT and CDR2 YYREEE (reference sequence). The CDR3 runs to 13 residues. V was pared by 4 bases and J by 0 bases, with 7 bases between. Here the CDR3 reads CASSRESNYGYTF. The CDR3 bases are TGTGCCAGCAGCCGGGAGTCTAACTATGGCTACACCTTC.

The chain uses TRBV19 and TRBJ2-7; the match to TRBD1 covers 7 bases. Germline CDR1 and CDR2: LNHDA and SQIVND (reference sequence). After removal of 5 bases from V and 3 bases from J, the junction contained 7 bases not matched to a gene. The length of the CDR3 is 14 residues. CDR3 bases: TGTGCCAGTAGTCTTGACAGGGTGGGCTACGAGCAGTACTTC. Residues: CASSLDRVGYEQYF.

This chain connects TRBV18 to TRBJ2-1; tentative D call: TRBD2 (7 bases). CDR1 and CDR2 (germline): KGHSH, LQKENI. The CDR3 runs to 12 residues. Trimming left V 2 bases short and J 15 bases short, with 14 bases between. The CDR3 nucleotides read TGTGCCAGCTCACCAGGGGGGGCCGGCACGTTCTTC. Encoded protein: CASSPGGAGTFF.

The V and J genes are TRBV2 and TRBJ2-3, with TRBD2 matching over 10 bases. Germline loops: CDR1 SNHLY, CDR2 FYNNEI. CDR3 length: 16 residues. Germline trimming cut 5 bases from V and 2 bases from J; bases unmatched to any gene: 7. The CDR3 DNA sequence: TGTGCCAGCAGTCAATGGACTAGCGGACCCACAGATACGCAGTATTTT. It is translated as CASSQWTSGPTDTQYF.

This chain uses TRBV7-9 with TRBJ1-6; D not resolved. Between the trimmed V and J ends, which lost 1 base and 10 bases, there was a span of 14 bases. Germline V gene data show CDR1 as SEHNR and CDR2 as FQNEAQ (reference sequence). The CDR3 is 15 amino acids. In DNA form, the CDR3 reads TGTGCCAGCAGCTTAGAGGGAGGCTTAGGGTCACCCCTCCACTTT. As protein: CASSLEGGLGSPLHF.

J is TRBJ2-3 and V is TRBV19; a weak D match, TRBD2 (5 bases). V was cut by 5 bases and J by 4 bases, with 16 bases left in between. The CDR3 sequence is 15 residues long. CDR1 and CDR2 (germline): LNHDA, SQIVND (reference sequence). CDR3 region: CASSPFSWGADTQYF. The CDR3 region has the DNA TGTGCCAGTAGTCCTTTTTCCTGGGGAGCAGATACGCAGTATTTT. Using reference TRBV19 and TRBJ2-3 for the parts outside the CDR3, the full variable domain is DGGITQSPKYLFRKEGQNVTLSCEQNLNHDAMYWYRQDPGQGLRLIYYSQIVNDFQKGDIAEGYSVSREKKESFPLTVTSAQKNPTAFYLCASSPFSWGADTQYFGPGTRLTVL.

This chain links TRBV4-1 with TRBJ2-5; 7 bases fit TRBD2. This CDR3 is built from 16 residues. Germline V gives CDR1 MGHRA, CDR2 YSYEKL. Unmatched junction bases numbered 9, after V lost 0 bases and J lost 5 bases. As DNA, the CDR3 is TGCGCCAGCAGCCAAGAGAGTGGGAGGGGCCTGGAGACCCAGTACTTC. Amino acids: CASSQESGRGLETQYF.

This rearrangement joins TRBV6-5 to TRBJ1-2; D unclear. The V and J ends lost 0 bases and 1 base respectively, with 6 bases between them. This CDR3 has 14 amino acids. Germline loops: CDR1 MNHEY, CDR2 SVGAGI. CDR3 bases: TGTGCCAGCAGTTACTCTGTTCGTAACTATGGCTACACCTTC. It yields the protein CASSYSVRNYGYTF.

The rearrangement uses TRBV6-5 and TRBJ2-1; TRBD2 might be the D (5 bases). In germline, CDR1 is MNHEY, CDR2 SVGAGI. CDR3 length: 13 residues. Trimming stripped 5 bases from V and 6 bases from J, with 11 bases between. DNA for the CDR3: TGTGCCAGCAGTGGAGCGGTCCTCAATGAGCAGTTCTTC. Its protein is CASSGAVLNEQFF.

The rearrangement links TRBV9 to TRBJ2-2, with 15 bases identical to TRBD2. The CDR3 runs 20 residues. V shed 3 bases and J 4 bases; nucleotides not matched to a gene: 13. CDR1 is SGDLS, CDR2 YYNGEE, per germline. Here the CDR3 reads CASSAKTGLAGGPGTGELFF. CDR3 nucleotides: TGTGCCAGCAGCGCTAAAACCGGACTAGCGGGGGGGCCGGGCACCGGGGAGCTGTTTTTT.

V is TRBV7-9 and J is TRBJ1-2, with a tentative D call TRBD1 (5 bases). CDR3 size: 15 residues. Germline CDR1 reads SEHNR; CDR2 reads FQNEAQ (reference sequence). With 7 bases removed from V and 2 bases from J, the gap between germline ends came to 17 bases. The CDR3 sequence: CASTLLMGGNYGYTF. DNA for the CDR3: TGTGCCAGCACTCTCCTGATGGGGGGGAACTATGGCTACACCTTC.

The CDR3 sequence: CASSPRDFSTYNEQFF. The CDR3 DNA reads TGTGCCAGCAGCCCCAGGGACTTCTCGACGTACAATGAGCAGTTCTTC. The chain carries TRBV11-2 and TRBJ2-1, with a weak D call TRBD2 (6 bases). CDR3 length: 16 residues. Germline CDR1 is SGHAT and CDR2 is FQNNGV. The V and J ends lost 5 bases and 4 bases respectively, with 18 bases between them.